One and the same sample provided the 29 T cell receptor beta chains below, sequenced in a study of blood T cell repertoires in COVID-19. TCRdb's table, derived via immunoSEQ multiplex PCR, lists solely in-frame clones and lacks some. The sample comprises under 60,000 clones, roughly 84% of which are singletons, and 10% rests with the top ten. Sequenced: peripheral blood. The source is a man younger than 45 with COVID-19, enrolled during active disease.

V gene TRBV29-1 combines with J gene TRBJ2-7; D may be TRBD2 (5 bases). Germline V lookup: CDR1 SQVTM, CDR2 ANQGSEA. With 4 bases removed from V and 0 bases from J, the gap between germline ends came to 10 bases. The CDR3 contains 13 residues. The CDR3 DNA follows: TGCAGCGTTGGCGCGACTAACTCCTACGAGCAGTACTTC. It yields the protein CSVGATNSYEQYF.

The V gene is TRBV2, the J gene TRBJ1-2; 9 bases are shared with TRBD1. Losses at the gene ends were 3 bases for V and 4 bases for J; bases not matched to a gene: 3. CDR3 length: 14 amino acids. CDR1 is SNHLY and CDR2 is FYNNEI in the germline V gene. The CDR3 DNA reads TGTGCCAGCAGTGATTTGGGACAGGGCTATGGCTACACCTTC. It translates to CASSDLGQGYGYTF.

The chain recombines TRBV6-6 with TRBJ1-1; D uncertain. Trimming removed 4 bases at V and 1 base at J, with 4 bases between. This CDR3 contains 12 residues. Per the germline V gene, CDR1 is MNHNY and CDR2 is SVGAGI (reference sequence). In DNA, the CDR3 is TGTGCCAGCAGTTCTAAGAACACTGAAGCTTTCTTT. Protein: CASSSKNTEAFF.

CDR3 protein: CARLHRDYEQYF. CDR3 sequence (DNA): TGTGCCAGATTACACAGGGACTACGAGCAGTACTTC. This chain connects TRBV27 to TRBJ2-7, with D possibly being TRBD1 (6 bases). The CDR3 loop spans 12 amino acids. The V end was cut by 9 bases, the J end by 3 bases, with 12 bases between. Germline assignment: CDR1 MNHEY and CDR2 SMNVEV (reference sequence).

CDR3 coding DNA: TGTGCCAGCAGCTTGGGAGGGACAGGAGAGACCCAGTACTTC. It specifies CASSLGGTGETQYF. The chain links TRBV5-6 to TRBJ2-5, with 8 bases that match TRBD1. The junction had 2 bases not matched to a gene; V was cut back by 0 bases and J by 4 bases. The CDR3 runs to 14 residues. Germline V gene sequence: CDR1 SGHDT, CDR2 YYEEEE.

A few counts support this clone. The V call is TRBV9, the J call TRBJ1-3, with a possible D match to TRBD1 (6 bases). CDR3 length: 12 residues. V lost 5 bases to trimming and J lost 9 bases, with 12 bases between them. Germline lookup yields CDR1 SGDLS and CDR2 YYNGEE. Here the CDR3 DNA reads TGTGCCAGCAGTGAGTTGACAGGCACCATATATTTT. This gives the protein CASSELTGTIYF.

V gene TRBV6-5 combines with J gene TRBJ2-5; D might be TRBD2 (6 bases). V lost 7 bases to trimming and J lost 2 bases, with 11 bases between them. Germline CDR1 MNHEY, CDR2 SVGAGI. The CDR3 sequence is 13 residues long. The CDR3 DNA is TGTGCCAGCAACCGGGACTTTCAAGAGACCCAGTACTTC. Encoded protein: CASNRDFQETQYF.

The chain has TRBV20-1 and TRBJ2-1; possibly TRBD2 for D (5 bases). There are 12 residues in the CDR3. The V gene lost 3 bases and the J gene lost 8 bases, with 11 bases spanning the gap. The germline V gene has CDR1 DFQATT and CDR2 SNEGSKA (reference sequence). Here the CDR3 DNA reads TGCAGTGCTAGTGAACACGGGGATGAGCAGTTCTTC. It is translated as CSASEHGDEQFF.

For this clone: The same CDR3 also results from other DNA sequences found in this sample. The chain combines TRBV11-2 with TRBJ2-5, with 7 bases that match TRBD2. Germline loops: CDR1 SGHAT, CDR2 FQNNGV. Unmatched junction bases numbered 8, after V lost 5 bases and J lost 5 bases. The CDR3 sequence is 14 residues long. DNA for the CDR3: TGTGCCAGCAGCCCGCGGACTAGTAGTGAGACCCAGTACTTC. It codes for CASSPRTSSETQYF. The full variable domain, with the rest looked up from reference TRBV11-2 and TRBJ2-5, is EAGVAQSPRYKIIEKRQSVAFWCNPISGHATLYWYQQILGQGPKLLIQFQNNGVVDDSQLPKDRFSAERLKGVDSTLKIQPAKLEDSAVYLCASSPRTSSETQYFGPGTRLLVL.

The chain's CDR3 is CAISGAPDGGNQPQHF. The CDR3 DNA reads TGTGCCATCAGTGGTGCCCCCGACGGAGGCAATCAGCCCCAGCATTTT. The chain combines TRBV10-3 with TRBJ1-5; D unclear. From germline, CDR1 is ENHRY and CDR2 SYGVKD. The CDR3 sequence is 16 residues long. V was trimmed by 4 bases and J by 2 bases, leaving 15 bases between them.

This rearrangement joins TRBV3-1 (or the pseudogene TRBV3-2) to TRBJ1-5; D is ambiguous. Germline values: CDR1 LGHDT, CDR2 YNNKEL (reference sequence). Trimming stripped 0 bases from V and 2 bases from J, with 5 bases between. The CDR3 is 14 amino acids. The CDR3 reads CASSQDERNQPQHF. The CDR3 coding sequence is TGTGCCAGCAGCCAAGATGAGCGCAATCAGCCCCAGCATTTT.

This clone showed up just once. This chain connects TRBV5-1 to TRBJ1-2; D is uncertain. CDR3 length equals 17 residues. CDR1 is SGHRS and CDR2 is YFSETQ in the germline V gene. With 4 bases removed from V and 5 bases from J, the gap between germline ends came to 24 bases. This CDR3 is CASSPGGGGVTTYGYTF. For the CDR3, the DNA is TGCGCCAGCAGCCCCGGTGGAGGCGGAGTTACAACTTATGGCTACACCTTC.

V gene TRBV30 combines with J gene TRBJ2-7; D is perhaps TRBD2 (6 bases). V lost 0 bases and J lost 3, with 21 bases in between. The CDR3 covers 17 residues. Germline CDR1 and CDR2: GTSNPN and SVGIG (reference sequence). The chain's CDR3 is CAWSVGLRAGRNYEQYF. In DNA, the CDR3 is TGTGCCTGGAGTGTAGGTTTAAGGGCGGGACGAAACTACGAGCAGTACTTC.

The chain carries TRBV5-4 and TRBJ1-1; TRBD1 is a possible D gene (6 bases). Per germline, CDR1 SGHNT and CDR2 YYREEE (reference sequence). The CDR3 has 15 residues. Trimming removed 5 bases at V and 0 bases at J, with 14 bases between. CDR3 residues: CASSLGTSMNTEAFF. The CDR3 DNA follows: TGTGCCAGCAGTTTAGGGACATCCATGAACACTGAAGCTTTCTTT. Looking up the rest from reference TRBV5-4 and TRBJ1-1 gives the full variable domain: ETGVTQSPTHLIKTRGQQVTLRCSSQSGHNTVSWYQQALGQGPQFIFQYYREEENGRGNFPPRFSGLQFPNYSSELNVNALELDDSALYLCASSLGTSMNTEAFFGQGTRLTVV.

The V and J genes are TRBV28 and TRBJ2-5; possible D gene TRBD2, 6 bases. CDR1 is MDHEN and CDR2 is SYDVKM in the germline V gene. CDR3 length: 14 amino acids. V lost 6 bases and J 5 bases, leaving 16 bases between the germline ends. The DNA for the CDR3 is TGTGCCAGCAGCCCCGCGGGGCGCCGGGAGACCCAGTACTTC. Residues: CASSPAGRRETQYF. The full variable domain, its missing parts supplied by reference TRBV28 and TRBJ2-5, is DVKVTQSSRYLVKRTGEKVFLECVQDMDHENMFWYRQDPGLGLRLIYFSYDVKMKEKGDIPEGYSVSREKKERFSLILESASTNQTSMYLCASSPAGRRETQYFGPGTRLLVL.

The chain links TRBV28 to TRBJ1-3; D might be TRBD1 (5 bases). The CDR3 has 13 residues. V was clipped by 6 bases and J by 0 bases, with 6 bases between them. Germline CDR1 and CDR2: MDHEN and SYDVKM. The CDR3 loop reads CASSDSSGNTIYF. CDR3 DNA: TGTGCCAGCAGCGACAGCTCTGGAAACACCATATATTTT.

This clone was seen a handful of times. The rearrangement joins TRBV7-8 to TRBJ2-2; 7 nucleotides align to TRBD1. CDR1 and CDR2 (germline): SGHVS, FQNEAQ. V shed 6 bases and J 1 base; nucleotides not matched to a gene: 5. The CDR3 sequence is 15 residues long. CDR3 amino acids: CASRAGTENTGELFF. DNA of the CDR3: TGTGCCAGCAGGGCCGGGACAGAGAACACCGGGGAGCTGTTTTTT. The variable domain in full, completed from reference TRBV7-8 and TRBJ2-2, reads GAGVSQSPRYKVAKRGQDVALRCDPISGHVSLFWYQQALGQGPEFLTYFQNEAQLDKSGLPSDRFFAERPEGSVSTLKIQRTQQEDSAVYLCASRAGTENTGELFFGEGSRLTVL.

This clone is a singleton in its sample. The V gene is TRBV5-1, the J gene TRBJ1-3, with a tentative D call TRBD1 (6 bases). This CDR3 has 15 amino acids. Germline lookup yields CDR1 SGHRS and CDR2 YFSETQ. V was shortened by 2 bases and J by 0 bases, with 9 bases between the two germline ends. The CDR3 region is CASSLGGFSGNTIYF. For the CDR3, the DNA is TGCGCCAGCAGCTTAGGGGGATTCTCTGGAAACACCATATATTTT.

This chain uses TRBV19 with TRBJ2-7; D unclear. CDR1 is LNHDA and CDR2 is SQIVND in the germline V gene (reference sequence). The V gene lost 10 bases and the J gene lost 2 bases, with 15 bases spanning the gap. CDR3 length: 13 amino acids. The CDR3 DNA reads TGTGCCACCGCACCCGTCGGTACCTACGAGCAGTACTTC. Amino acid sequence: CATAPVGTYEQYF.

The chain's CDR3 is CASSLGSTGTGGTGELFF. CDR3 DNA: TGTGCCAGCAGCTTAGGATCAACCGGGACAGGGGGGACCGGGGAGCTGTTTTTT. The chain combines TRBV5-5 with TRBJ2-2, with 11 bases identical to TRBD1. The V segment lost 2 bases and the J segment 5 bases; nucleotides outside the gene matches: 11. CDR1 SGHKS and CDR2 YYEKEE come from the germline V gene (reference sequence). This CDR3 spans 18 amino acids.

V gene TRBV7-9 combines with J gene TRBJ1-1; TRBD1 might be the D (6 bases). Germline CDR1 SEHNR, CDR2 FQNEAQ (reference sequence). The V end was cut by 1 base, the J end by 3 bases, with 12 bases between. The CDR3 sequence is 15 residues long. CDR3 sequence (DNA): TGTGCCAGCAGCTTAGACCCACAGGGTGACACTGAAGCTTTCTTT. Its translation is CASSLDPQGDTEAFF.

This clone was observed a few times. The chain uses TRBV24-1 and TRBJ2-1, with TRBD1 matching 11 bases. Germline lookup yields CDR1 KGHDR and CDR2 SFDVKD. The V and J ends lost 3 bases and 4 bases, in that order; junction bases with no gene match: 7. The CDR3 is 17 residues long. CDR3 coding DNA: TGTGCCACCAGTGATCCAAGGGGGGACAGGGGGTACAATGAGCAGTTCTTC. Translating it yields CATSDPRGDRGYNEQFF.

This rearrangement joins TRBV18 to TRBJ1-2; D is possibly TRBD1 (5 bases). The CDR3 is 18 amino acids. V was pared by 3 bases and J by 0 bases, with 20 bases between. Germline values: CDR1 KGHSH, CDR2 LQKENI. Written as DNA, the CDR3 is TGTGCCAGCTCACCGAATACCCTTAGGGGTAGGGCTAACTATGGCTACACCTTC. It codes for CASSPNTLRGRANYGYTF.

The CDR3 DNA reads TGTGCCAGCAGGCGGACTAGCGGGAGACTCCACGAGCAGTACTTC. Translated, it gives CASRRTSGRLHEQYF. The rearrangement links TRBV28 to TRBJ2-7; 13 nucleotides line up with TRBD2. Germline CDR1 and CDR2: MDHEN and SYDVKM. The junction had 7 bases not matched to a gene; V was cut back by 6 bases and J by 5 bases. The length of the CDR3 is 15 residues.

The chain recombines TRBV28 with TRBJ2-3; TRBD1 agrees at 7 bases. The trim removed 6 bases at V and 2 bases at J, leaving 14 bases unmatched. Germline V gives CDR1 MDHEN, CDR2 SYDVKM. The CDR3 length is 17 residues. The CDR3 bases are TGTGCCAGCAGCCTCGGGACAGTTAGTACCTACACAGATACGCAGTATTTT. Amino acids: CASSLGTVSTYTDTQYF.

The chain employs TRBV29-1 and TRBJ1-1; maybe TRBD1 (6 bases). Germline CDR1 and CDR2: SQVTM and ANQGSEA. V was trimmed by 5 bases and J by 4 bases, leaving 11 bases between them. The CDR3 totals 12 residues. The CDR3 here is CSVHGGPTEAFF. CDR3 nucleotide sequence: TGCAGCGTTCACGGGGGGCCCACTGAAGCTTTCTTT.

This rearrangement joins TRBV27 to TRBJ2-1; 7 bases map to TRBD1. The CDR3 consists of 14 residues. V gave up 2 bases and J gave up 2 bases; unmatched junction bases: 0. The V gene's germline CDR1 is MNHEY and CDR2 SMNVEV (reference sequence). The CDR3 sequence: CASSLGQAYNEQFF. CDR3 DNA sequence: TGTGCCAGCAGTTTAGGACAGGCCTACAATGAGCAGTTCTTC.

The chain recombines TRBV27 with TRBJ2-3, with 8 bases lining up with TRBD2. Losses at the gene ends were 5 bases for V and 4 bases for J; bases not matched to a gene: 5. This CDR3 has 14 residues. The V gene's germline CDR1 is MNHEY and CDR2 SMNVEV (reference sequence). CDR3 in amino acids: CASSPGGVPDTQYF. The CDR3 coding sequence is TGTGCCAGCAGTCCCGGGGGGGTTCCAGATACGCAGTATTTT.

CDR3 in DNA: TGTGCCAGCAGCCCAGCGGGAGGACCAGATACGCAGTATTTT. Protein sequence: CASSPAGGPDTQYF. V and J are TRBV3-1 (or the pseudogene TRBV3-2) and TRBJ2-3; 9 bases match TRBD2. The CDR3 contains 14 residues. CDR1 LGHDT and CDR2 YNNKEL come from the germline V gene (reference sequence). The V and J ends lost 4 bases and 4 bases, in that order; junction bases with no gene match: 3.